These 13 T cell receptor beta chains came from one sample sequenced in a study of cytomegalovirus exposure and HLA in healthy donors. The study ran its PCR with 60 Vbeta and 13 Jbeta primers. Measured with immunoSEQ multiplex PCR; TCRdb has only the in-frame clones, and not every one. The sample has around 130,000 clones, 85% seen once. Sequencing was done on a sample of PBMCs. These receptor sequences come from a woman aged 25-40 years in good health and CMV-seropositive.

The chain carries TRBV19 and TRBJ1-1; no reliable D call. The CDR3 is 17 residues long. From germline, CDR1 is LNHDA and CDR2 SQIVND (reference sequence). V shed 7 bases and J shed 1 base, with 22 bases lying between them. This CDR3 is CASISRMTALGNTEAFF. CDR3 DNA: TGTGCCAGTATATCGCGGATGACGGCCTTGGGGAACACTGAAGCTTTCTTT.

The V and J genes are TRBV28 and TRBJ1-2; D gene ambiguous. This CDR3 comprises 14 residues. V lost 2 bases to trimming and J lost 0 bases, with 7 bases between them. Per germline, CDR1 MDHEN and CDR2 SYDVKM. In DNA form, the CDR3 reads TGTGCCAGCAGTTTACCTTTAACTAACTATGGCTACACCTTC. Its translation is CASSLPLTNYGYTF.

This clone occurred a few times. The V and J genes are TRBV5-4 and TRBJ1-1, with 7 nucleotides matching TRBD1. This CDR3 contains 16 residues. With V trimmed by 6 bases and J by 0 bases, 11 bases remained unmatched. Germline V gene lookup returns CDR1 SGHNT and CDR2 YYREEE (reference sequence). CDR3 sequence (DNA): TGTGCCAGCACCCCTGGACAGGAATACATGAACACTGAAGCTTTCTTT. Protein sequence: CASTPGQEYMNTEAFF.

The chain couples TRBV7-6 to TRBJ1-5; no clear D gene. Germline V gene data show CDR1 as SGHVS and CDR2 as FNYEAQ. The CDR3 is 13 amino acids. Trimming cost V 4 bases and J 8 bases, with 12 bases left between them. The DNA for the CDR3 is TGTGCCAGCAGCTCCCTCGGGTCGGAGCCCCAGCATTTT. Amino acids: CASSSLGSEPQHF. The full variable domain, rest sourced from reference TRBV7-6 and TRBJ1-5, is GAGVSQSPRYKVTKRGQDVALRCDPISGHVSLYWYRQALGQGPEFLTYFNYEAQQDKSGLPNDRFSAERPEGSISTLTIQRTEQRDSAMYRCASSSLGSEPQHFGDGTRLSIL.

CDR3 bases: TGTGCCTGGAGTAGGAGCGGGGGGCCGGGAGATACGCAGTATTTT. Translated, it gives CAWSRSGGPGDTQYF. V gene TRBV30 combines with J gene TRBJ2-3; 9 bases line up with TRBD2. Germline trimming cut 2 bases from V and 5 bases from J; bases unmatched to any gene: 8. The CDR3 extends over 15 amino acids. CDR1 is GTSNPN, CDR2 SVGIG, per germline (reference sequence). Combining the CDR3 with reference TRBV30 and TRBJ2-3 gives the whole variable domain SQTIHQWPATLVQPVGSPLSLECTVEGTSNPNLYWYRQAAGRGLQLLFYSVGIGQISSEVPQNLSASRPQDRQFILSSKKLLLSDSGFYLCAWSRSGGPGDTQYFGPGTRLTVL.

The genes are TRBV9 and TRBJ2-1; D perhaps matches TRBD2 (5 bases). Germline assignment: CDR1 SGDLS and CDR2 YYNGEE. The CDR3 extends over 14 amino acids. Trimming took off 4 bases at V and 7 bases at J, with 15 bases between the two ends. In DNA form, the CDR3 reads TGTGCCAGCAGCCCCGCACGAGGGAGTAATGAGCAGTTCTTC. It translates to CASSPARGSNEQFF.

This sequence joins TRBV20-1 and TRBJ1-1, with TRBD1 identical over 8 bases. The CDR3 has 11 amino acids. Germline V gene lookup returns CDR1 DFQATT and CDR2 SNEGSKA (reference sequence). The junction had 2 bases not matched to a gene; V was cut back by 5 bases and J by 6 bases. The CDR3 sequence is CSAGQGAEAFF. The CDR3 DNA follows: TGCAGTGCTGGACAGGGAGCTGAAGCTTTCTTT.

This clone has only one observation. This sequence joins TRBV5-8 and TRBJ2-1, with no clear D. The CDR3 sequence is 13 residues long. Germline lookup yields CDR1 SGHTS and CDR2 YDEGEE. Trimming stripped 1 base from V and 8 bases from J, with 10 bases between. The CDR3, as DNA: TGTGCCAGCAGCTTGTTGACTCCTGATGAGCAGTTCTTC. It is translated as CASSLLTPDEQFF.

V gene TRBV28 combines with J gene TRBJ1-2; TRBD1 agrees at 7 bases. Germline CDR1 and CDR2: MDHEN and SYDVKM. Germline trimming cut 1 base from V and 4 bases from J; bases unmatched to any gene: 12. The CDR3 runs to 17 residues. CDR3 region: CASSLLELDRIPYGYTF. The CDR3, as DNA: TGTGCCAGCAGTTTATTGGAACTGGACAGGATCCCCTATGGCTACACCTTC.

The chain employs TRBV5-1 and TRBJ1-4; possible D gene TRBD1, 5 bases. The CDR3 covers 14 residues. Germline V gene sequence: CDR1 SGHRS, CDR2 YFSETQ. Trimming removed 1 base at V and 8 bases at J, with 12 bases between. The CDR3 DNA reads TGCGCCAGCAGCTTGACAGGAATAGAAGAAAAACTGTTTTTT. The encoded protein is CASSLTGIEEKLFF. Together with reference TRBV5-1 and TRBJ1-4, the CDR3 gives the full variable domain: KAGVTQTPRYLIKTRGQQVTLSCSPISGHRSVSWYQQTPGQGLQFLFEYFSETQRNKGNFPGRFSGRQFSNSRSEMNVSTLELGDSALYLCASSLTGIEEKLFFGSGTQLSVL.

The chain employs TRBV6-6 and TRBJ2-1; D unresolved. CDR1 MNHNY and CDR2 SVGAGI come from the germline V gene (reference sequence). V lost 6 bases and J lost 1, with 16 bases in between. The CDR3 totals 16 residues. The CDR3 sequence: CASSSPHTVSYNEQFF. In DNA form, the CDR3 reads TGTGCCAGCAGCTCCCCTCATACAGTTTCCTACAATGAGCAGTTCTTC.

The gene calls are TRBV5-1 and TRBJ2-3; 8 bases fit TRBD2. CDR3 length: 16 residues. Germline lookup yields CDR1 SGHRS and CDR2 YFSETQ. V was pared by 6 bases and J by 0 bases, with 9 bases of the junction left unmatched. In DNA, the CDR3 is TGCGCCAGCACGGGACTAGTGGGCGTTAGCACAGATACGCAGTATTTT. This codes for CASTGLVGVSTDTQYF.

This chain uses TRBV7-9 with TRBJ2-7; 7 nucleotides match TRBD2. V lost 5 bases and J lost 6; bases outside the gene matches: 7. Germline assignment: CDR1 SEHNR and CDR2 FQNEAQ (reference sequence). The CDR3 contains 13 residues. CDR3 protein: CASSNGGGIEQYF. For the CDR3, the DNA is TGTGCCAGCAGCAATGGGGGGGGGATCGAGCAGTACTTC.